This T cell receptor (beta chain) is from a study of CXCR3-negative and CXCR3-positive naive CD8 T cells. Study-wide background: Collectively, the libraries yielded about 140 million TRB reads in total, at about 1.5 +/- 0.3 million per library. Study-wide results and caveats: It was found that naive subsets had comparable surface CD5, and TCR strength was inferred from TRB CDR3 properties. The TRBV-TRBJ usage of naive CXCR3-negative and CXCR3-positive cells was similar, but that of memory cells differed. Naive cells with CXCR3 showed TRB CDR3s that were more hydrophobic than those in CXCR3-negative naive cells.

Cells that were CD45RO-CCR7+CD27+CD95- constituted naive CD8+ T cells. The germline gives CDR1 ENHRY, CDR2 SYGVKD. CDR3 length: 15 residues. Points on this clonotype: Its antigen is not known.

The authors made the TRB cDNA libraries by 5' RACE using UMI labels. From the 5' RACE reads, TCRdb lists one entry per CDR3 protein and no DNA. This repertoire includes under 85,000 distinct CDR3 sequences. The chain carries TRBV10-3 and TRBJ1-1; the TCRdb D gene call, TRBD1, has no DNA to confirm it. Sequenced material: naive CXCR3+ CD8+ T cells from blood. As to subset: CD45RO-CCR7+CD27+CD95- naive CD8+ T cells expressing CXCR3 (TNR3+). This clonotype originated in a human donor in good health. Some clones in this sample may be carry-over from other donors' samples. The CDR3 sequence: CAIREQVTVDTEAFF.